This passage covers 26 T cell receptor beta chains from one sample sequenced in a study of shared clonotypes between healthy human individuals. Measured with immunoSEQ multiplex PCR; TCRdb has only the in-frame clones, and not every one. The repertoire holds approximately 1,000,000 clones, about 80% seen once, with 0.4% to 0.55% in the top ten. Sample: memory CD4+ T cells from PBMCs. Indicated subset: CD45RA-negative fraction. These receptors were taken from a young man in good health. Some clones in this sample may be carry-over from other donors' samples.

The chain carries TRBV5-1 and TRBJ2-1, with 8 bases fitting TRBD1. The germline gives CDR1 SGHRS, CDR2 YFSETQ. The V segment lost 6 bases and the J segment 7 bases; nucleotides outside the gene matches: 12. This CDR3 is built from 15 residues. DNA of the CDR3: TGCGCCAGCACCGGAGACAGGGGAAGTACAAATGAGCAGTTCTTC. Translating gives CASTGDRGSTNEQFF. The complete variable domain, with remaining parts taken from reference TRBV5-1 and TRBJ2-1, reads KAGVTQTPRYLIKTRGQQVTLSCSPISGHRSVSWYQQTPGQGLQFLFEYFSETQRNKGNFPGRFSGRQFSNSRSEMNVSTLELGDSALYLCASTGDRGSTNEQFFGPGTRLTVL.

The rearrangement links TRBV18 to TRBJ1-4, with 7 bases fitting TRBD1. This CDR3 spans 16 amino acids. The J segment lost 4 bases and the V segment lost 3 bases, leaving 8 bases of the junction unmatched. Germline V gene data show CDR1 as KGHSH and CDR2 as LQKENI. CDR3 in amino acids: CASSPFGQALNEKLFF. DNA for the CDR3: TGTGCCAGCTCACCTTTCGGACAGGCTCTTAATGAAAAACTGTTTTTT.

The V gene is TRBV6-1, the J gene TRBJ2-7; a possible D gene is TRBD1 (5 bases). The CDR3 loop spans 15 amino acids. Trimming removed 7 bases from V and 2 bases from J, with 18 bases in between. Per the germline V gene, CDR1 is MNHNS and CDR2 is SASEGT. CDR3 in DNA: TGTGCCAGCATAGGAGTGTTGGGGCCTGCCTACGAGCAGTACTTC. Protein sequence: CASIGVLGPAYEQYF.

The rearrangement links TRBV29-1 to TRBJ2-7, with TRBD2 identical over 7 bases. This CDR3 has 13 residues. CDR1 and CDR2 (germline): SQVTM, ANQGSEA. Germline trimming cut 6 bases from V and 0 bases from J; bases unmatched to any gene: 5. The CDR3 is CSVAGRNSYEQYF. DNA of the CDR3: TGCAGCGTAGCGGGGCGGAACTCCTACGAGCAGTACTTC.

The chain joins TRBV9 to TRBJ2-6, with TRBD1 as a possible D gene (5 bases). V lost 0 bases and J lost 2, with 12 bases in between. Germline V lookup: CDR1 SGDLS, CDR2 YYNGEE. The CDR3 length is 17 residues. Here the CDR3 reads CASSVGGLRTGANVLTF. In nucleotides, the CDR3 is TGTGCCAGCAGCGTAGGGGGCCTGCGGACTGGGGCCAACGTCCTGACTTTC. Complete variable domain (other parts from reference TRBV9 and TRBJ2-6): DSGVTQTPKHLITATGQRVTLRCSPRSGDLSVYWYQQSLDQGLQFLIQYYNGEERAKGNILERFSAQQFPDLHSELNLSSLELGDSALYFCASSVGGLRTGANVLTFGAGSRLTVL.

The chain joins TRBV7-2 to TRBJ2-7; D is uncertain. From germline, CDR1 is SGHTA and CDR2 FQGNSA. This CDR3 has 14 residues. Trimming took off 1 base at V and 2 bases at J, with 9 bases between the two ends. This CDR3 reads CASSLVGSTYEQYF. The CDR3 DNA reads as TGTGCCAGCAGCTTAGTCGGCTCGACCTACGAGCAGTACTTC.

V and J are TRBV5-1 and TRBJ1-1, with D hard to call. Germline V gene data show CDR1 as SGHRS and CDR2 as YFSETQ. The V gene lost 4 bases and the J gene lost 0 bases, with 10 bases spanning the gap. CDR3 length: 14 amino acids. The CDR3 nucleotides are TGCGCCAGCAGCGCCGACACCATGAACACTGAAGCTTTCTTT. Translated: CASSADTMNTEAFF.

This clone was detected once. The chain joins TRBV7-6 to TRBJ1-5; the D gene is possibly TRBD1 (5 bases). V was cut by 4 bases and J by 6 bases, with 13 bases left in between. CDR1 is SGHVS and CDR2 is FNYEAQ in the germline V gene. This CDR3 contains 14 residues. CDR3 sequence: CASSYSGAGQPQHF. In DNA form, the CDR3 reads TGTGCCAGCAGCTATTCTGGGGCGGGTCAGCCCCAGCATTTT.

There are many counts of this clone. The V gene is TRBV11-2, the J gene TRBJ1-2; a weak D match, TRBD1 (6 bases). The ends were cut back, 1 base at V and 4 bases at J, with 16 bases in the middle. Looked up from germline, CDR1 is SGHAT and CDR2 is FQNNGV. CDR3 size: 16 residues. CDR3 sequence: CASSLGVAGDAYGYTF. As DNA, the CDR3 is TGTGCCAGCAGCTTAGGTGTCGCAGGGGACGCCTATGGCTACACCTTC.

V usage is TRBV19 and J usage is TRBJ2-7; 8 bases align to TRBD2. The CDR3 runs 15 residues. CDR1 and CDR2 (germline): LNHDA, SQIVND (reference sequence). V was pared by 4 bases and J by 0 bases, with 5 bases of the junction left unmatched. Here the CDR3 reads CASSTPLAGSYEQYF. In DNA, the CDR3 is TGTGCCAGTAGTACTCCTCTAGCGGGCTCCTACGAGCAGTACTTC.

This chain joins TRBV19 and TRBJ1-1; D is uncertain. This CDR3 has 15 amino acids. V gave up 4 bases and J gave up 2 bases, with 14 bases separating them. Germline V gene lookup returns CDR1 LNHDA and CDR2 SQIVND (reference sequence). In nucleotides, the CDR3 is TGTGCCAGTAGTAGCCCTCCCAGGCTAAACACTGAAGCTTTCTTT. Translation gives CASSSPPRLNTEAFF.

Comment on this clone: One end of the junction fails to match germline, which may point to a read error. The chain is built from TRBV7-2 and TRBJ1-5; D gene unclear. The CDR3 runs 12 residues. Germline loops: CDR1 SGHTA, CDR2 FQGNSA. CDR3 sequence reads: CASSLFGQPRHF. The CDR3, as DNA: TGTGCCAGCAGCTTATTCGGTCAGCCCCGGCATTTT.

This chain uses TRBV6-5 with TRBJ1-4, with unresolved D. With 6 bases removed from V and 2 bases from J, the gap between germline ends came to 10 bases. The CDR3 sequence is 14 residues long. CDR1 MNHEY and CDR2 SVGAGI come from the germline V gene. In nucleotides, the CDR3 is TGTGCCAGCAGCCCCGGTTCGACTAATGAAAAACTGTTTTTT. This encodes CASSPGSTNEKLFF.

In its sample, this clone was seen many times. Other DNA sequences from this sample encode an identical CDR3 as well. The V call is TRBV10-3, the J call TRBJ1-2; no clear D. Between the trimmed V and J ends, which lost 0 bases and 5 bases, there was a span of 7 bases. CDR3 length: 13 residues. The V gene's germline CDR1 is ENHRY and CDR2 SYGVKD. CDR3 DNA: TGTGCCATCAGTGAGTCGAGAGAATATGGCTACACCTTC. It specifies CAISESREYGYTF.

This chain uses TRBV7-2 with TRBJ1-5, with D perhaps matching TRBD1 (6 bases). Germline V CDR1 and CDR2: SGHTA, FQGNSA. The CDR3 spans 16 residues. Trimming removed 0 bases from V and 9 bases from J, with 18 bases in between. This chain's CDR3 is CASSLALGAQGSPQHF. Here the CDR3 DNA reads TGTGCCAGCAGCTTAGCGCTAGGGGCGCAGGGGTCGCCCCAGCATTTT.

The rearrangement links TRBV5-4 to TRBJ1-1; the D is unclear. Germline CDR1 and CDR2: SGHNT and YYREEE (reference sequence). CDR3 length: 15 amino acids. V shed 4 bases and J shed 4 bases, with 17 bases lying between them. The CDR3 DNA follows: TGTGCCAGCAGCGTGTCCTCCTCAGGTCTCACTGAAGCTTTCTTT. Its protein product is CASSVSSSGLTEAFF.

This clone appeared a few times. This same CDR3 is encoded by further DNA sequences in the sample. The CDR3 is CAWSSGFSGNTIYF. CDR3 nucleotides: TGTGCCTGGAGCTCAGGCTTCTCTGGAAACACCATATATTTT. The chain recombines TRBV30 with TRBJ1-3; D is unresolved. CDR1 is GTSNPN, CDR2 SVGIG, per germline (reference sequence). The CDR3 spans 14 residues. The V and J ends lost 3 bases and 0 bases respectively, with 9 bases between them.

This clone has a single count. J is TRBJ2-3 and V is TRBV12-5, with 9 bases fitting TRBD1. This CDR3 region has 15 residues. Per germline, CDR1 LGHNT and CDR2 FRNRAP. J lost 5 bases, V lost 7 bases, and 10 bases had no gene match. The CDR3 nucleotides read TGTGCTAGTGCCGAGGGGACAGGGAGGATAGATACGCAGTATTTT. Its translation is CASAEGTGRIDTQYF.

This clone turned up a few times. The CDR3 nucleotides read TGTGCCAGCAGTTTAGTAGAGCTTTACAATGAGCAGTTCTTC. Its translation is CASSLVELYNEQFF. The rearrangement joins TRBV28 to TRBJ2-1; no clear D. This CDR3 is 14 amino acids long. Germline CDR1 reads MDHEN; CDR2 reads SYDVKM. Trimming stripped 2 bases from V and 4 bases from J, with 9 bases between.

This clone was observed once. CDR3 sequence reads: CASSPGTGPGYTF. The DNA for the CDR3 is TGTGCCAGCAGCCCCGGGACAGGGCCTGGCTACACCTTC. The chain couples TRBV6-5 to TRBJ1-2; 9 positions match TRBD1. J lost 7 bases, V lost 6 bases, and 6 bases had no gene match. Per germline, CDR1 MNHEY and CDR2 SVGAGI. The CDR3 length is 13 residues.

The chain carries TRBV18 and TRBJ2-4; possibly TRBD1 for D (6 bases). The CDR3 runs to 16 residues. The germline V and J ends were trimmed by 2 bases and 0 bases, with 11 bases remaining between them. Per the germline V gene, CDR1 is KGHSH and CDR2 is LQKENI. The CDR3 nucleotides read TGTGCCAGCTCACCAGGGGACATTATAGCCAAAAACATTCAGTACTTC. This encodes CASSPGDIIAKNIQYF.

The chain carries TRBV11-3 and TRBJ2-1, with 11 bases lining up with TRBD2. Germline CDR1 SGHNT, CDR2 YENEEA. The CDR3 is made up of 13 amino acids. The V segment lost 7 bases and the J segment 6 bases; nucleotides outside the gene matches: 2. The CDR3, as DNA: TGTGCCAGCAACACTAGCGGGAGCAATGAGCAGTTCTTC. As protein: CASNTSGSNEQFF.

This clone appeared once. The CDR3 loop reads CASSTERAEQYF. The CDR3 bases are TGTGCCAGTAGTACCGAGAGGGCCGAGCAGTACTTC. The V gene is TRBV19, the J gene TRBJ2-7; weak D call: TRBD2 (5 bases). Germline assignment: CDR1 LNHDA and CDR2 SQIVND (reference sequence). CDR3 length: 12 residues. Trimming removed 4 bases at V and 6 bases at J, with 10 bases between.

A few counts support this clone. The chain recombines TRBV4-1 with TRBJ2-7; D not resolved. Germline V gene lookup returns CDR1 MGHRA and CDR2 YSYEKL. Trimming took off 0 bases at V and 0 bases at J, with 9 bases between the two ends. This CDR3 comprises 15 residues. The CDR3 spells CASSQDFHTSYEQYF. CDR3 coding DNA: TGCGCCAGCAGCCAAGATTTCCATACCTCCTACGAGCAGTACTTC.

The chain is built from TRBV5-1 and TRBJ1-1; 11 bases are a match to TRBD1. Trimming took 4 bases from V and 7 from J; bases not matched to a gene: 15. The CDR3 consists of 17 residues. CDR1 and CDR2 (germline): SGHRS, YFSETQ. The chain's CDR3 is CASSGRTGGAGGVEAFF. Here the CDR3 DNA reads TGCGCCAGCAGCGGACGGACAGGGGGCGCGGGAGGGGTTGAAGCTTTCTTT.

The chain links TRBV4-2 to TRBJ1-4; D is perhaps TRBD1 (5 bases). This CDR3 is 15 amino acids long. V was cut by 0 bases and J by 7 bases, with 12 bases left in between. The germline V gene encodes CDR1 LGHNA and CDR2 YNFKEQ. CDR3 coding DNA: TGTGCCAGCAGCCAAGATTCGGCAGGGAGTGAAAAACTGTTTTTT. Translating gives CASSQDSAGSEKLFF.